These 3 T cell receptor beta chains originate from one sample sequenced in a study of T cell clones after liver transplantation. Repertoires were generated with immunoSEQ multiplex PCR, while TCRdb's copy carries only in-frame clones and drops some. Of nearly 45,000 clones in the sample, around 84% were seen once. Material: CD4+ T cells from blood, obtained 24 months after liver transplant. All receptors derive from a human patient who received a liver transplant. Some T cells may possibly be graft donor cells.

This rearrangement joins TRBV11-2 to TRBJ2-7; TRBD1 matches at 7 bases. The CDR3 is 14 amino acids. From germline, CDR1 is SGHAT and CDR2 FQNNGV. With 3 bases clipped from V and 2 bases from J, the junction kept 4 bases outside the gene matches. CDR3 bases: TGTGCCAGCAGCTTCCGGGACAGAACCTACGAGCAGTACTTC. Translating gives CASSFRDRTYEQYF.

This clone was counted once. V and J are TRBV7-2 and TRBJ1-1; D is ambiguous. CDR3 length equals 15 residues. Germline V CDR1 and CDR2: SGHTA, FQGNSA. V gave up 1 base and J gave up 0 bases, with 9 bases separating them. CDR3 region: CASSLGRALNTEAFF. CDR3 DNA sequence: TGTGCCAGCAGCTTAGGGAGGGCCTTGAACACTGAAGCTTTCTTT.

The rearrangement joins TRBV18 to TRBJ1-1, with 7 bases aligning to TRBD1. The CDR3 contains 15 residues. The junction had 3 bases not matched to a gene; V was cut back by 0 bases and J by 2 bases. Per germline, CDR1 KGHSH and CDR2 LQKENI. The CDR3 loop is CASSPPRTGNTEAFF. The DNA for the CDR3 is TGTGCCAGCTCACCACCACGGACAGGTAACACTGAAGCTTTCTTT.